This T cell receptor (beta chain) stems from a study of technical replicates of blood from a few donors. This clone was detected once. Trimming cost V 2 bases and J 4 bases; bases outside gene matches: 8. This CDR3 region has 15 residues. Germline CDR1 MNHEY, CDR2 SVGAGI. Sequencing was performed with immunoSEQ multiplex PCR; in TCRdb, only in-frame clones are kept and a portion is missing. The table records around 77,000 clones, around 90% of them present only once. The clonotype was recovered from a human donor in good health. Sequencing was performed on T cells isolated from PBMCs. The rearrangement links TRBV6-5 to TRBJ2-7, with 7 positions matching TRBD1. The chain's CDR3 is CASSYRTGETYEQYF. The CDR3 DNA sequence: TGTGCCAGCAGTTACCGGACAGGTGAGACTTACGAGCAGTACTTC.